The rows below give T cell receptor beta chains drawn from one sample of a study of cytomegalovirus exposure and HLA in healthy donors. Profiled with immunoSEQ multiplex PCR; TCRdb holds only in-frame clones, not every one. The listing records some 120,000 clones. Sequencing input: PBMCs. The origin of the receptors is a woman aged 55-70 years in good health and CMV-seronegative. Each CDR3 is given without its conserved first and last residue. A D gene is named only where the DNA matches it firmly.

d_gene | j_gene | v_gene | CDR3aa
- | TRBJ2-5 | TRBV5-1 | ASSSQETQY
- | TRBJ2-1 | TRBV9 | ASSPLRSSYNEQF
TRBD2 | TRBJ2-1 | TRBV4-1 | ASSQHTSGAYNEQF
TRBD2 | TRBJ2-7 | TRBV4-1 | ASSQAAAGRSYEQY
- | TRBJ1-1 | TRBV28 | ASSTNGHEAF
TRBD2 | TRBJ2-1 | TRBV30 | AWSFSRTSGVVGEQF
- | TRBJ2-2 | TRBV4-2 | ASSPSGELF
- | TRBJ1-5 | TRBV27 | ASSLSKRAVSNQPQH
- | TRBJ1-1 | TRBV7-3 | ASSFGPGENTEAF
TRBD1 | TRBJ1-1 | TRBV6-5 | ASSSGQPNTEAF